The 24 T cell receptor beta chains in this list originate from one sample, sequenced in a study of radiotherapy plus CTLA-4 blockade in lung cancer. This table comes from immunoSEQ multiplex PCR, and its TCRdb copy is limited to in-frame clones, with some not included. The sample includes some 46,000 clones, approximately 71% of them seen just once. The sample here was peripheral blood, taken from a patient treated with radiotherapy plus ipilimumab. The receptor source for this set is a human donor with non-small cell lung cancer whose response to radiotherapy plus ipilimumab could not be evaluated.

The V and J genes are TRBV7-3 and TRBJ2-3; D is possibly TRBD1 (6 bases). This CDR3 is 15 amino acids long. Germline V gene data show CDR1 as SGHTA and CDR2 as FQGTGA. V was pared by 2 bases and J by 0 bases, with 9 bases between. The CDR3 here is CASSLGTLSTDTQYF. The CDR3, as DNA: TGTGCCAGCAGCTTAGGGACACTTAGCACAGATACGCAGTATTTT.

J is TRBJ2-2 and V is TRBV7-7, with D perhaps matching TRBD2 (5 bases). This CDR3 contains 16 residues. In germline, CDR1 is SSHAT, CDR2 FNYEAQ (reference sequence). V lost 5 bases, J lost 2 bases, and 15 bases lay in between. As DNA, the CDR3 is TGTGCCAGCAGCAATAAAGGACTGATTAACACCGGGGAGCTGTTTTTT. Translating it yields CASSNKGLINTGELFF. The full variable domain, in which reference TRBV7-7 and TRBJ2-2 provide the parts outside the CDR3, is GAGVSQSPRYKVTKRGQDVTLRCDPISSHATLYWYQQALGQGPEFLTYFNYEAQPDKSGLPSDRFSAERPEGSISTLTIQRTEQRDSAMYRCASSNKGLINTGELFFGEGSRLTVL.

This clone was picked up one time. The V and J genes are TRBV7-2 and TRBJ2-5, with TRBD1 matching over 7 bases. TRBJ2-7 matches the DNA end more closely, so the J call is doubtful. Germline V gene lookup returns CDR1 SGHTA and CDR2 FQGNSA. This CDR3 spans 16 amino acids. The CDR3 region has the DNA TGTGCCAGCAGCGCACCCGGGACAGTTACCTCCTACGAGCAGTACTTC. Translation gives CASSAPGTVTSYEQYF.

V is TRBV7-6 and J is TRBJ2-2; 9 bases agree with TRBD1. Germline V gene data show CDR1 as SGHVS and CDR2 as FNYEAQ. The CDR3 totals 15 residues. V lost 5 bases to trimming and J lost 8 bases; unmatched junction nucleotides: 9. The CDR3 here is CASSPQGALVGELFF. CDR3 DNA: TGTGCCAGCAGCCCACAGGGGGCACTAGTAGGGGAGCTGTTTTTT.

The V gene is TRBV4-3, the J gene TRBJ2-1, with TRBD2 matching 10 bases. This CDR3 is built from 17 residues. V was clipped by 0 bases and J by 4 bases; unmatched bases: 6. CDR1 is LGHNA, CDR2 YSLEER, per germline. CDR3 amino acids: CASSQEGAGGVYNEQFF. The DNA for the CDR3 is TGCGCCAGCAGCCAAGAGGGAGCGGGGGGGGTTTACAATGAGCAGTTCTTC.

The CDR3 bases are TGCGCCAGCAGCTCCTCACGCGGACAGGAGGGCGAGCAGTACTTC. Its translation: CASSSSRGQEGEQYF. The chain has TRBV5-1 and TRBJ2-7; possibly TRBD1 for D (7 bases). Germline assignment: CDR1 SGHRS and CDR2 YFSETQ. The CDR3 spans 15 residues. With 3 bases removed from V and 6 bases from J, the gap between germline ends came to 19 bases.

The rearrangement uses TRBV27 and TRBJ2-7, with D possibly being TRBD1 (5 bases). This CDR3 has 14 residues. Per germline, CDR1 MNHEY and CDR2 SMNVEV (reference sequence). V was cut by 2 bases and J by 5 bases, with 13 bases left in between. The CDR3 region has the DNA TGTGCCAGCAGTTTAAGGTTCAGGGTCCACGAGCAGTACTTC. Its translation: CASSLRFRVHEQYF.

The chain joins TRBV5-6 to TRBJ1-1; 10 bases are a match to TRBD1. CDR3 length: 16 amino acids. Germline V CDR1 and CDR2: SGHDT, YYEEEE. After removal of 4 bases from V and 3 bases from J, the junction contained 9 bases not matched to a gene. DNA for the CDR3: TGTGCCAGCAGCGGGACAGGGGAAGATTGGTACACTGAAGCTTTCTTT. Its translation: CASSGTGEDWYTEAFF.

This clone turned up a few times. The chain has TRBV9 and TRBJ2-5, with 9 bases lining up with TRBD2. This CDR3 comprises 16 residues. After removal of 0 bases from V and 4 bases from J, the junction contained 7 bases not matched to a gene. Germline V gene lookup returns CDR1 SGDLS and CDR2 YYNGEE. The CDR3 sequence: CASSVDSRGGRETQYF. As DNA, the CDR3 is TGTGCCAGCAGCGTAGACTCGCGGGGGGGCCGAGAGACCCAGTACTTC.

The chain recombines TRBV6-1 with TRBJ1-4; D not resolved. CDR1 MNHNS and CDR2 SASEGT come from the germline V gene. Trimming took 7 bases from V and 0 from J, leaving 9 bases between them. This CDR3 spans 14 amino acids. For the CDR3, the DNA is TGTGCCAGCATCCAACCGGCAACTAATGAAAAACTGTTTTTT. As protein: CASIQPATNEKLFF.

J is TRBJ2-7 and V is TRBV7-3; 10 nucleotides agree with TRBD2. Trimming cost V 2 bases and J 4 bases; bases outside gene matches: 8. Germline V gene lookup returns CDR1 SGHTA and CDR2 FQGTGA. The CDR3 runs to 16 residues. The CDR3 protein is CASSLGQAGGPYEQYF. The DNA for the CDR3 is TGTGCCAGCAGCTTAGGCCAAGCGGGAGGGCCTTACGAGCAGTACTTC. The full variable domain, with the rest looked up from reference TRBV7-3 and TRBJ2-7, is GAGVSQTPSNKVTEKGKYVELRCDPISGHTALYWYRQSLGQGPEFLIYFQGTGAADDSGLPNDRFFAVRPEGSVSTLKIQRTERGDSAVYLCASSLGQAGGPYEQYFGPGTRLTVT.

CDR3 DNA sequence: TGTGCCAGCAGTTCCCCCTTGAAGACAGCCTGGGGTTATAATTCACCCCTCCACTTT. It is translated as CASSSPLKTAWGYNSPLHF. The chain recombines TRBV27 with TRBJ1-6, with D perhaps matching TRBD1 (5 bases). Germline V gene data show CDR1 as MNHEY and CDR2 as SMNVEV (reference sequence). Trimming shortened V by 4 bases and J by 4 bases, and 23 bases separated the two germline ends. The CDR3 covers 19 residues.

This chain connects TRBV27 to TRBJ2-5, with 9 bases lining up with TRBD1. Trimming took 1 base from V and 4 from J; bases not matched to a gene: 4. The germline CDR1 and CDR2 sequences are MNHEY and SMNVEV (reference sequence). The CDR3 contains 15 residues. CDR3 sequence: CASSLLTGGLETQYF. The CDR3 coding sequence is TGTGCCAGCAGTTTATTAACAGGGGGCTTAGAGACCCAGTACTTC.

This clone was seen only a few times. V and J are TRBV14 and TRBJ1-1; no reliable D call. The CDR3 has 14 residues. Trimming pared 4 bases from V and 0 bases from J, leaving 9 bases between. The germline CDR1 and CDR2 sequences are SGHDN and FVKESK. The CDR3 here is CASSLAGMNTEAFF. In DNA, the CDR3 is TGTGCCAGCAGCCTAGCGGGAATGAACACTGAAGCTTTCTTT.

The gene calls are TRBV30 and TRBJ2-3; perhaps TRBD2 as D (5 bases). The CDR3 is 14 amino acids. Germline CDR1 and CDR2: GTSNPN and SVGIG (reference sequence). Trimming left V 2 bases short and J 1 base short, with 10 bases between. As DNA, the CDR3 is TGTGCCTGGAGTAATAGCGTGGGCACAGATACGCAGTATTTT. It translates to CAWSNSVGTDTQYF.

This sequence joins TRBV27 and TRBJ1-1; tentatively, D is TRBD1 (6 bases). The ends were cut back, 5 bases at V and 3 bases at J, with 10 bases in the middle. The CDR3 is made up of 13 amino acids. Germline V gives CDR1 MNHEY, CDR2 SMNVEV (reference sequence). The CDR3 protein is CASSVYRDTEAFF. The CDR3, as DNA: TGTGCCAGCAGTGTCTACAGGGACACTGAAGCTTTCTTT.

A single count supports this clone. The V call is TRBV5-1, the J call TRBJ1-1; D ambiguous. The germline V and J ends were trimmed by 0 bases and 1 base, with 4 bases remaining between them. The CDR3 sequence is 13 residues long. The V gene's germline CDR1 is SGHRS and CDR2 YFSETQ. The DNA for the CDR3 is TGCGCCAGCAGCTTGGCCCAGAACACTGAAGCTTTCTTT. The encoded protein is CASSLAQNTEAFF.

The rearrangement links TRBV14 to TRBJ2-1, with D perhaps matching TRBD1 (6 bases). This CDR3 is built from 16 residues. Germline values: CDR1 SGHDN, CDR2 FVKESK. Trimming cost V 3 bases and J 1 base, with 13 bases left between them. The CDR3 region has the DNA TGTGCCAGCAGCCATGGGGTTAGGGGGTCCTACAATGAGCAGTTCTTC. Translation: CASSHGVRGSYNEQFF. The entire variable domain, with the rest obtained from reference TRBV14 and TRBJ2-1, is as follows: EAGVTQFPSHSVIEKGQTVTLRCDPISGHDNLYWYRRVMGKEIKFLLHFVKESKQDESGMPNNRFLAERTGGTYSTLKVQPAELEDSGVYFCASSHGVRGSYNEQFFGPGTRLTVL.

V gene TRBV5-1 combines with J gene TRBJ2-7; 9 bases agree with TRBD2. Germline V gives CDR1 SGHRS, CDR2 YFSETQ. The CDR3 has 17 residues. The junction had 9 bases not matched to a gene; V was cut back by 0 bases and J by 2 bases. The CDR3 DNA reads TGCGCCAGCAGCTTGGCTGCTAGGGCGGGAGGGCCCTACGAGCAGTACTTC. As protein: CASSLAARAGGPYEQYF.

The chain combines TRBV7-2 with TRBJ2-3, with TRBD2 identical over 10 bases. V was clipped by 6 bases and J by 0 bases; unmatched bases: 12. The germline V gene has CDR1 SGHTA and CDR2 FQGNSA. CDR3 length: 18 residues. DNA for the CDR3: TGTGCCAGCAGACCGGGGCGTTCTAGCGGGGGAAGCACAGATACGCAGTATTTT. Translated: CASRPGRSSGGSTDTQYF. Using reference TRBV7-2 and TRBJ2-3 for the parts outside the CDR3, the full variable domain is GAGVSQSPSNKVTEKGKDVELRCDPISGHTALYWYRQSLGQGLEFLIYFQGNSAPDKSGLPSDRFSAERTGGSVSTLTIQRTQQEDSAVYLCASRPGRSSGGSTDTQYFGPGTRLTVL.

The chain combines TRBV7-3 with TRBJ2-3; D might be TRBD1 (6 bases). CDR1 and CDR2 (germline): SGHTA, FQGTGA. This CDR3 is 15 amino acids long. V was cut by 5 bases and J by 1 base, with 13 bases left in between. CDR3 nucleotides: TGTGCCAGCAGCCCAGGGGCAGGTGGCACAGATACGCAGTATTTT. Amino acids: CASSPGAGGTDTQYF.

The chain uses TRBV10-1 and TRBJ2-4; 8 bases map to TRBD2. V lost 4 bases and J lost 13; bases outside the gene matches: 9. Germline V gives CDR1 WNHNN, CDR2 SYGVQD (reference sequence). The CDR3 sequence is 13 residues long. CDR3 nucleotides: TGCGCCAGCAGTGGGAACCGCGGGAGGTGGCAGTACTTC. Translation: CASSGNRGRWQYF.

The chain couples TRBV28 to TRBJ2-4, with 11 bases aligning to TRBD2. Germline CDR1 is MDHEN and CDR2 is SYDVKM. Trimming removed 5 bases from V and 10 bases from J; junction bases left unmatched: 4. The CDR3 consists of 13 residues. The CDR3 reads CASSTTSGGIQYF. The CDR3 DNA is TGTGCCAGCAGTACCACTAGCGGGGGAATTCAGTACTTC.

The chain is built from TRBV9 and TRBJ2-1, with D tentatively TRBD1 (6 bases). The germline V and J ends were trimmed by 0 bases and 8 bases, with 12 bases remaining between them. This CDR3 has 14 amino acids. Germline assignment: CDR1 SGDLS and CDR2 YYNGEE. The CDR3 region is CASSVVGGGDEQFF. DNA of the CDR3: TGTGCCAGCAGCGTAGTGGGTGGGGGCGATGAGCAGTTCTTC.